Presented here are 31 T cell receptor beta chains from one specimen sequenced in a study of cytomegalovirus exposure and HLA in healthy donors. Both 60 Vbeta primers and 13 Jbeta primers went into the PCR. Measured with immunoSEQ multiplex PCR; TCRdb has only the in-frame clones, and not every one. The sample records some 110,000 clones, roughly 80% being singletons. The sample consisted of PBMCs. The receptor source for this set is a man between 45 and 60 years old in good health and CMV-seropositive.

The genes are TRBV7-2 and TRBJ1-1; D perhaps matches TRBD1 (6 bases). V lost 3 bases and J 5 bases, leaving 13 bases between the germline ends. CDR3 length: 14 residues. Germline CDR1 reads SGHTA; CDR2 reads FQGNSA. The CDR3 reads CASSFNRVRTEAFF. The CDR3 nucleotides are TGTGCCAGCAGCTTTAACAGGGTCAGGACTGAAGCTTTCTTT.

In nucleotides, the CDR3 is TGTGCCAGCAGCCAGAGGCGGGGGACTGAAGCTTTCTTT. It specifies CASSQRRGTEAFF. The J gene is TRBJ1-1, the V gene TRBV7-2, with a tentative D call TRBD1 (5 bases). Germline loops: CDR1 SGHTA, CDR2 FQGNSA. The germline V and J ends were trimmed by 5 bases and 5 bases, with 12 bases remaining between them. The CDR3 is 13 residues long.

This clone was picked up a small number of times. The chain recombines TRBV10-3 with TRBJ1-1; the match to TRBD1 covers 7 bases. V trimming: 3 bases; J trimming: 1 base; junction bases outside the gene matches: 5. Germline-derived CDR1 and CDR2 are ENHRY and SYGVKD. The CDR3 has 15 amino acids. CDR3 protein: CAISDSRTGNTEAFF. The CDR3, as DNA: TGTGCCATCAGTGATTCCCGGACAGGGAACACTGAAGCTTTCTTT.

The J gene is TRBJ1-1, the V gene TRBV29-1; D remains ambiguous. The CDR3 totals 12 residues. The germline CDR1 and CDR2 sequences are SQVTM and ANQGSEA. With 3 bases removed from V and 1 base from J, the gap between germline ends came to 6 bases. Here the CDR3 reads CSVDTGNTEAFF. The CDR3 coding sequence is TGCAGCGTTGATACCGGGAACACTGAAGCTTTCTTT.

This chain connects TRBV5-4 to TRBJ2-7; 10 bases agree with TRBD2. The germline CDR1 and CDR2 sequences are SGHNT and YYREEE (reference sequence). V gave up 4 bases and J gave up 5 bases; unmatched junction bases: 9. CDR3 length: 15 residues. This CDR3 reads CASSPSAGGPHEQYF. DNA for the CDR3: TGTGCCAGCAGCCCTTCAGCGGGGGGGCCCCACGAGCAGTACTTC.

This clone showed up just once. The rearrangement uses TRBV27 and TRBJ2-2, with D possibly matching TRBD2 (5 bases). The V gene's germline CDR1 is MNHEY and CDR2 SMNVEV (reference sequence). The CDR3 runs to 14 residues. Trimming stripped 0 bases from V and 7 bases from J, with 9 bases between. The CDR3 DNA is TGTGCCAGCAGTTTATCGGGAGCGGACGGGGAGCTGTTTTTT. This codes for CASSLSGADGELFF.

A single count supports this clone. This chain uses TRBV5-1 with TRBJ1-4; D may be TRBD1 (5 bases). From germline, CDR1 is SGHRS and CDR2 YFSETQ. The CDR3 is 15 amino acids. V was clipped by 0 bases and J by 3 bases, with 9 bases between them. Written as DNA, the CDR3 is TGCGCCAGCAGCTTGGCCCCGGGGGCTAATGAAAAACTGTTTTTT. It yields the protein CASSLAPGANEKLFF.

V and J are TRBV11-2 and TRBJ1-1; 12 nucleotides line up with TRBD1. Trimming cost V 5 bases and J 6 bases; bases outside gene matches: 10. The germline CDR1 and CDR2 sequences are SGHAT and FQNNGV. This CDR3 is 16 amino acids long. The CDR3 DNA follows: TGTGCCAGCAGCACCCTTCTGGGACAGGGGGCCCCTGAAGCTTTCTTT. It encodes CASSTLLGQGAPEAFF.

The rearrangement uses TRBV5-1 and TRBJ2-1; D perhaps matches TRBD2 (6 bases). The CDR3 has 14 amino acids. V lost 2 bases, J lost 4 bases, and 10 bases lay in between. Germline values: CDR1 SGHRS, CDR2 YFSETQ. The CDR3 here is CASSLGRDYNEQFF. The CDR3 nucleotides are TGCGCCAGCAGCTTAGGGCGGGATTACAATGAGCAGTTCTTC.

The chain employs TRBV29-1 and TRBJ1-3, with a tentative D call TRBD1 (5 bases). In germline, CDR1 is SQVTM, CDR2 ANQGSEA. Trimming cost V 8 bases and J 0 bases, with 14 bases left between them. The CDR3 is 14 residues long. The CDR3: CSSRGGSSGNTIYF. The CDR3 DNA reads as TGCAGCTCCCGGGGGGGTAGCTCTGGAAACACCATATATTTT.

The chain uses TRBV4-2 and TRBJ1-1, with 9 bases aligning to TRBD1. CDR3 length: 12 residues. Germline V gene sequence: CDR1 LGHNA, CDR2 YNFKEQ. Unmatched junction bases numbered 1, after V lost 4 bases and J lost 7 bases. Written as DNA, the CDR3 is TGTGCCAGCAGCCCGGACAGGGGTGAAGCTTTCTTT. It encodes CASSPDRGEAFF.

This clone was recorded once. The chain is built from TRBV5-4 and TRBJ2-5, with a weak D call TRBD2 (5 bases). Looked up from germline, CDR1 is SGHNT and CDR2 is YYREEE (reference sequence). Trimming stripped 0 bases from V and 1 base from J, with 7 bases between. CDR3 length: 14 residues. CDR3 nucleotide sequence: TGTGCCAGCAGCTTGGCCCTAGCCCAAGAGACCCAGTACTTC. Its translation: CASSLALAQETQYF.

The chain has TRBV19 and TRBJ2-3; 9 nucleotides match TRBD1. The CDR3 is made up of 16 amino acids. J lost 5 bases, V lost 5 bases, and 11 bases had no gene match. The germline V gene has CDR1 LNHDA and CDR2 SQIVND (reference sequence). The CDR3 sequence: CASSVPGQGPLDTQYF. DNA for the CDR3: TGTGCCAGTAGTGTTCCGGGACAGGGCCCCCTAGATACGCAGTATTTT.

The chain is built from TRBV5-1 and TRBJ1-3, with D possibly being TRBD1 (6 bases). CDR1 and CDR2 from the germline V gene are SGHRS and YFSETQ. Trimming left V 0 bases short and J 4 bases short, with 17 bases between. The CDR3 loop spans 17 amino acids. The CDR3 nucleotides are TGCGCCAGCAGCTTGGGGGCTACAGGGATTGGAGGAAACACCATATATTTT. Translated, it gives CASSLGATGIGGNTIYF.

The CDR3 nucleotides are TGTGCCAGCCGCCAAGGACAGGGGCGAGGAACCGGGGAGCTGTTTTTT. Protein product: CASRQGQGRGTGELFF. The chain links TRBV6-6 to TRBJ2-2, with TRBD1 matching 9 bases. CDR1 is MNHNY and CDR2 is SVGAGI in the germline V gene (reference sequence). The junction had 12 bases not matched to a gene; V was cut back by 8 bases and J by 5 bases. The CDR3 length is 16 residues.

J is TRBJ1-2 and V is TRBV5-1, with 7 bases aligning to TRBD1. J lost 4 bases, V lost 3 bases, and 9 bases had no gene match. CDR3 length: 15 residues. The germline V gene has CDR1 SGHRS and CDR2 YFSETQ. CDR3 residues: CASSSAGQASYGYTF. CDR3 nucleotide sequence: TGCGCCAGCAGCTCGGCCGGACAGGCTAGCTATGGCTACACCTTC.

This chain connects TRBV7-2 to TRBJ1-1; 8 bases fit TRBD1. Germline V gives CDR1 SGHTA, CDR2 FQGNSA. J lost 5 bases, V lost 5 bases, and 10 bases had no gene match. The length of the CDR3 is 15 residues. The CDR3 bases are TGTGCCAGCAGCCCAGGGGGCTACCCCGGGACTGAAGCTTTCTTT. Translating gives CASSPGGYPGTEAFF.

This clone was observed a few times. The V gene is TRBV5-1, the J gene TRBJ1-4; tentatively, D is TRBD1 (5 bases). This CDR3 is built from 14 residues. Trimming pared 2 bases from V and 4 bases from J, leaving 9 bases between. Germline V gene data show CDR1 as SGHRS and CDR2 as YFSETQ. The DNA of the CDR3 is TGCGCCAGCAGCTTTGGGGGGAGTAATGAAAAACTGTTTTTT. It translates to CASSFGGSNEKLFF.

This chain uses TRBV5-4 with TRBJ2-7, with 7 bases matching TRBD2. The junction had 7 bases not matched to a gene; V was cut back by 0 bases and J by 1 base. CDR1 SGHNT and CDR2 YYREEE come from the germline V gene (reference sequence). CDR3 length: 16 residues. CDR3 loop: CASSLGLAAGSYEQYF. The DNA for the CDR3 is TGTGCCAGCAGCTTGGGGCTAGCGGCGGGATCCTACGAGCAGTACTTC.

The chain carries TRBV6-1 and TRBJ1-2, with TRBD1 matching 9 bases. This CDR3 is 15 amino acids long. V shed 8 bases, J shed 0 bases, and the junction held 7 bases outside the gene matches. Germline V gives CDR1 MNHNS, CDR2 SASEGT. CDR3 protein: CASGGTGTTNYGYTF. CDR3 in DNA: TGTGCCAGCGGGGGGACAGGGACAACTAACTATGGCTACACCTTC.

This clone has more than one count but fewer than ten. The chain has TRBV7-8 and TRBJ2-2; D might be TRBD2 (6 bases). The V end lost 4 bases, the J end lost 2 bases, and 8 bases lay between the germline ends. There are 14 residues in the CDR3. Germline V CDR1 and CDR2: SGHVS, FQNEAQ. The CDR3 protein is CASSSGRNTGELFF. The DNA of the CDR3 is TGTGCCAGCAGCTCCGGGAGAAACACCGGGGAGCTGTTTTTT.

The genes are TRBV10-3 and TRBJ2-7; a possible D gene is TRBD1 (5 bases). This CDR3 region has 13 residues. Deletions cut 3 bases from V and 6 bases from J, with 12 bases between. The germline gives CDR1 ENHRY, CDR2 SYGVKD. CDR3 region: CAISDRVSGEQYF. Written as DNA, the CDR3 is TGTGCCATCAGTGACAGGGTTTCGGGCGAGCAGTACTTC.

The sample holds a few counts of this clone. V is TRBV2 and J is TRBJ2-1; D unclear. The V end lost 10 bases, the J end lost 0 bases, and 13 bases lay between the germline ends. Germline CDR1 is SNHLY and CDR2 is FYNNEI. The CDR3 spans 14 residues. In DNA, the CDR3 is TGTGCCATCCTCCTGGAGTCCTCCTACAATGAGCAGTTCTTC. Protein sequence: CAILLESSYNEQFF.

The chain employs TRBV2 and TRBJ2-5; the D gene is possibly TRBD1 (6 bases). The DNA end is a closer match to TRBJ2-7, so the J assignment may be wrong. CDR1 is SNHLY and CDR2 is FYNNEI in the germline V gene. The CDR3 covers 14 residues. Written as DNA, the CDR3 is TGTGCCAGCAAGTTACAGGGACGGTCGTACGAGCAGTACTTC. The encoded protein is CASKLQGRSYEQYF.

This clone was seen more than once but under ten times. The J gene is TRBJ2-1, the V gene TRBV2; tentatively, D is TRBD1 (6 bases). Germline values: CDR1 SNHLY, CDR2 FYNNEI. The CDR3 contains 12 residues. V was pared by 8 bases and J by 8 bases, with 13 bases between. The CDR3 region is CASELQGDEQFF. CDR3 DNA sequence: TGTGCCAGCGAGTTACAGGGCGATGAGCAGTTCTTC.

In this sample, this clone turned up a few times. The chain links TRBV5-8 to TRBJ2-7; unclear D gene. CDR1 and CDR2 (germline): SGHTS, YDEGEE. The ends were cut back, 0 bases at V and 6 bases at J, with 7 bases in the middle. This CDR3 is built from 12 residues. In DNA form, the CDR3 reads TGTGCCAGCAGCTTGGGCTACGCCGAGCAGTACTTC. Translation gives CASSLGYAEQYF.

V usage is TRBV7-9 and J usage is TRBJ1-4; 12 bases agree with TRBD1. J lost 4 bases, V lost 4 bases, and 4 bases had no gene match. CDR3 length equals 16 residues. Germline V gene sequence: CDR1 SEHNR, CDR2 FQNEAQ (reference sequence). The CDR3 region is CASSSGQGAVNEKLFF. The CDR3 bases are TGTGCCAGCAGCTCGGGACAGGGGGCAGTTAATGAAAAACTGTTTTTT.

The sample holds a few counts of this clone. The gene calls are TRBV28 and TRBJ1-5; TRBD1 matches 10 bases. In germline, CDR1 is MDHEN, CDR2 SYDVKM. The CDR3 extends over 14 amino acids. V shed 6 bases and J 5 bases; nucleotides not matched to a gene: 4. This chain's CDR3 is CASSGQGGHQPQHF. The CDR3, as DNA: TGTGCCAGCAGCGGACAGGGGGGCCATCAGCCCCAGCATTTT.

The chain joins TRBV11-1 to TRBJ2-7; tentatively, D is TRBD1 (6 bases). The CDR3 has 15 residues. Germline CDR1 is SGHAT and CDR2 is FQDESV (reference sequence). V lost 0 bases and J 2 bases, leaving 11 bases between the germline ends. CDR3 in DNA: TGTGCCAGCAGCTTAGCCGAGACAGGTCCCTACGAGCAGTACTTC. It encodes CASSLAETGPYEQYF.

This clone was seen just once. J is TRBJ2-7 and V is TRBV6-8; the D gene is possibly TRBD2 (5 bases). With 2 bases removed from V and 6 bases from J, the gap between germline ends came to 8 bases. There are 12 residues in the CDR3. Germline V gives CDR1 MNHGY, CDR2 SAAAGT. The CDR3 sequence is CASSYEGCEQYF. CDR3 coding DNA: TGTGCCAGCAGTTACGAGGGCTGCGAGCAGTACTTC.

The chain couples TRBV5-1 to TRBJ1-2; possibly TRBD1 for D (6 bases). Trimming left V 4 bases short and J 3 bases short, with 16 bases between. The CDR3 covers 15 residues. Germline V gene lookup returns CDR1 SGHRS and CDR2 YFSETQ. The CDR3 bases are TGCGCCAGCAGCCCACAGGGAGCGGTGGACTATGGCTACACCTTC. Amino acid sequence: CASSPQGAVDYGYTF.